Listed below are T cell receptor beta chains from one sample, sequenced in a study of T cell changes during pregnancy in multiple sclerosis. This table comes from immunoSEQ multiplex PCR, and its TCRdb copy is limited to in-frame clones, with some not included. The sample holds about 56,000 clones; just under 90% are singletons and the top ten take 5.3%. The sample taken for sequencing was peripheral blood from another person, used as feeder cells. The receptor set was obtained from a human donor whose cells served as feeder cells for cultures in a pregnancy study. Each CDR3 is given with its conserved first and last residue. D genes are given only for firm matches. Some rows have no size entry. The others give once, few or many, or a class for an expanded clone.

TRBV18	14	TRBD1	TRBJ1-1	once	CASSPQDRETEAFF	TGTGCCAGCTCACCCCAGGACAGGGAAACTGAAGCTTTCTTT
TRBV4-3	14	TRBD1	TRBJ1-2	-	CASSLDRGGYGYTF	TGCGCCAGCAGCTTGGACAGGGGTGGCTATGGCTACACCTTC
TRBV5-1	14	TRBD1	TRBJ1-2	-	CASSSSGGNYGYTF	TGCGCCAGCAGCTCTTCAGGGGGTAACTATGGCTACACCTTC
TRBV10-3	12	-	TRBJ2-7	-	CATVGSGYEQYF	TGTGCCACCGTCGGGAGCGGGTACGAGCAGTACTTC
TRBV7-3	14	-	TRBJ1-1	-	CASSLGLAGTEAFF	TGTGCCAGCAGCTTGGGTCTGGCGGGCACTGAAGCTTTCTTT
TRBV4-1	15	-	TRBJ2-1	-	CASSQFSGGSNEQFF	TGCGCCAGCAGCCAATTTTCCGGGGGTAGCAATGAGCAGTTCTTC
TRBV6-1	14	-	TRBJ2-1	-	CASSELVGYNEQFF	TGTGCCAGCAGTGAACTAGTGGGGTACAATGAGCAGTTCTTC
TRBV19	13	-	TRBJ1-1	-	CASSINMNTEAFF	TGTGCCAGTAGTATTAACATGAACACTGAAGCTTTCTTT
TRBV30	17	-	TRBJ2-1	-	CAWRPGPLGVLNNEQFF	TGTGCCTGGAGGCCCGGCCCCCTAGGGGTTTTGAACAATGAGCAGTTCTTC
TRBV30	14	-	TRBJ2-1	-	CASTAGFLSSEQFF	TGTGCCTCGACCGCGGGTTTCCTTTCGAGTGAGCAGTTCTTC
TRBV15	15	TRBD1	TRBJ2-2	-	CATSRGTGNTGELFF	TGTGCCACCAGCAGAGGGACAGGGAACACCGGGGAGCTGTTTTTT
TRBV19	14	TRBD1	TRBJ2-7	-	CASSLGTGAYEQYF	TGTGCCAGTAGTCTCGGGACAGGGGCCTACGAGCAGTACTTC
TRBV28	15	TRBD2	TRBJ2-7	once	CASSSGLAGRYEQYF	TGTGCCAGCAGCTCGGGACTAGCGGGAAGGTACGAGCAGTACTTC
TRBV4-2	19	TRBD1	TRBJ2-5	-	CASSSSTKRGGTGGETQYF	TGTGCCAGCAGCTCCTCCACAAAGCGTGGCGGGACAGGGGGAGAGACCCAGTACTTC
TRBV19	14	-	TRBJ1-4	-	CASSMFATNEKLFF	TGTGCCAGTAGTATGTTTGCAACTAATGAAAAACTGTTTTTT
TRBV12-1	15	-	TRBJ2-1	-	CASSPWTSGTDEQFF	TGTGCCAGCAGCCCCTGGACTAGCGGGACCGATGAGCAGTTCTTC
TRBV9	15	-	TRBJ2-1	-	CASSVVGSGLNEQFF	TGTGCCAGCAGCGTAGTAGGGTCTGGGTTGAATGAGCAGTTCTTC
TRBV4-3	18	TRBD2	TRBJ2-3	-	CASSQDPIPASGWDTQYF	TGCGCCAGCAGCCAAGACCCCATCCCGGCTAGCGGGTGGGATACGCAGTATTTT
TRBV18	16	-	TRBJ2-3	-	CASSPTSPESTDTQYF	TGTGCCAGCTCACCCACGTCCCCAGAGAGCACAGATACGCAGTATTTT
TRBV7-2	13	TRBD1	TRBJ1-1	-	CASSLQGDTEAFF	TGTGCCAGCAGCTTACAGGGGGACACTGAAGCTTTCTTT
TRBV10-2	14	-	TRBJ2-2	-	CASSGAGSTGELFF	TGCGCCAGCAGTGGGGCAGGGAGCACCGGGGAGCTGTTTTTT
TRBV5-4	13	-	TRBJ1-6	-	CASSSQGNSPLHF	TGTGCCAGCAGCTCACAGGGAAATTCACCCCTCCACTTT